The 26 T cell receptor beta chains in this list originate from one sample, sequenced in a study of T cells generated in artificial thymic organoids. Semi-nested PCR with reverse primers in the TRAC or TRBC constant regions amplified each chain separately. In TCRdb, the 5' RACE reads were re-called with MiXCR into one record per CDR3 protein. The sample has about 8,000 distinct CDR3 sequences; roughly a quarter are singletons. These receptors are not linked to any known antigen. Organoids aggregated human HSPCs with DLL1-transduced murine MS5 stromal cells. The seeding cells were CD34+CD3- hematopoietic stem and progenitor cells purified by FACS to remove T cells. Sequencing was carried out using naive CD8+ T cells grown in artificial thymic organoids from cord blood stem and progenitor cells. Specified subset: CD3+TCRalphabeta+CD8SP T cells; for blood, CD45RO-CCR7+ naive CD8+ T cells. The source of these receptors is a human donor who gave cord blood stem cells for thymic organoid culture, a cardiac surgery patient who gave postnatal thymus, or a blood donor (not recorded which).

This chain connects TRBV27 to TRBJ2-7; tentatively, D is TRBD1 or TRBD2 (5 bases each). Trimming removed 6 bases at V and 3 bases at J, with 15 bases between. The CDR3 sequence is 14 residues long. Germline V lookup: CDR1 MNHEY, CDR2 SMNVEV (reference sequence). For the CDR3, the DNA is TGTGCCAGCAGCCCCTCGGTTGGGGGCTACGAGCAGTACTTC. Amino acid sequence: CASSPSVGGYEQYF.

V and J are TRBV7-6 and TRBJ2-7; TRBD2 matches at 13 bases. The V gene's germline CDR1 is SGHVS and CDR2 FNYEAQ. This CDR3 comprises 15 residues. The V gene end was trimmed by 3 bases and the J gene end by 2 bases; junction bases not matched to a gene: 1. This chain's CDR3 is CASSFGLAGAYEQYF. For the CDR3, the DNA is TGTGCCAGCAGCTTTGGACTAGCGGGAGCCTACGAGCAGTACTTC.

This clonotype was counted a few times. The chain recombines TRBV6-2 or TRBV6-3 with TRBJ2-1; no firm D call. CDR1 and CDR2 (germline): MNHEY, SVGEGT. Between the trimmed V and J ends, which lost 2 bases and 3 bases, there was a span of 17 bases. This CDR3 has 17 residues. CDR3 sequence (DNA): TGTGCCAGCAGTTACCCGCCCCGGGCTTACCTCTACAATGAGCAGTTCTTC. Amino acids: CASSYPPRAYLYNEQFF.

The chain's CDR3 is CASSPRWPYGYTF. CDR3 DNA: TGTGCCAGCAGCCCGCGGTGGCCCTATGGCTACACCTTC. The J gene is TRBJ1-2, the V gene TRBV6-5; no clear D. In germline, CDR1 is MNHEY, CDR2 SVGAGI. This CDR3 has 13 amino acids. V gave up 6 bases and J gave up 4 bases, with 12 bases separating them.

This clonotype appeared a few times. This chain joins TRBV4-2 and TRBJ2-1; TRBD2 matches at 15 bases. Trimming cost V 1 base and J 10 bases; bases outside gene matches: 8. The length of the CDR3 is 17 residues. Germline V CDR1 and CDR2: LGHNA, YNFKEQ. CDR3 in DNA: TGTGCCAGCAGCCAAGTTTGCGGGACTAGCGGGGGGAGGGAGCAGTTCTTC. The encoded protein is CASSQVCGTSGGREQFF.

This clonotype is classed as medium-sized. This rearrangement joins TRBV7-9 to TRBJ2-3; 15 bases line up with TRBD2. Germline values: CDR1 SEHNR, CDR2 FQNEAQ (reference sequence). The CDR3 sequence is 20 residues long. The trim removed 4 bases at V and 5 bases at J, leaving 16 bases unmatched. The chain's CDR3 is CASSSCPGTSGGRGRDTQYF. In DNA, the CDR3 is TGTGCCAGCAGCTCGTGTCCCGGGACTAGCGGGGGGAGAGGGAGAGATACGCAGTATTTT.

This chain links TRBV30 with TRBJ1-1; D is undetermined. In germline, CDR1 is GTSNPN, CDR2 SVGIG (reference sequence). V dropped 3 bases and J dropped 1 base, with 9 bases sitting between them. The CDR3 is made up of 13 amino acids. The CDR3 here is CAWSPRPNTEAFF. CDR3 coding DNA: TGTGCCTGGAGCCCCAGGCCGAACACTGAAGCTTTCTTT.

This sequence joins TRBV6-2 or TRBV6-3 and TRBJ2-1; 10 nucleotides align to TRBD2. The junction had 29 bases not matched to a gene; V was cut back by 0 bases and J by 9 bases. CDR1 MNHEY and CDR2 SVGEGT come from the germline V gene. This CDR3 has 23 residues. The CDR3 sequence: CASSYSRYPAGGQVPRSEGEQFF. The CDR3 DNA reads as TGTGCCAGCAGTTACTCGAGGTACCCAGCGGGGGGGCAAGTGCCTCGATCGGAAGGTGAGCAGTTCTTC.

V is TRBV5-1 and J is TRBJ2-2; D perhaps matches TRBD1 (6 bases). Germline loops: CDR1 SGHRS, CDR2 YFSETQ. The CDR3 is 16 residues long. Between the trimmed V and J ends, which lost 0 bases and 6 bases, there was a span of 15 bases. The CDR3, as DNA: TGCGCCAGCAGCTTGGGACACAGGGCGCGGGCCGGGGAGCTGTTTTTT. Translated: CASSLGHRARAGELFF.

This clonotype was picked up a small number of times. V and J are TRBV20-1 and TRBJ1-5; 10 bases map to TRBD1. In germline, CDR1 is DFQATT, CDR2 SNEGSKA (reference sequence). The CDR3 has 13 residues. Losses at the gene ends were 7 bases for V and 7 bases for J; bases not matched to a gene: 7. This CDR3 is CSEMDRGKQPQHF. In nucleotides, the CDR3 is TGCAGTGAAATGGACAGGGGGAAGCAGCCCCAGCATTTT.

Details on this clonotype: This may come from a read error, since a much larger clone is one base off. The chain links TRBV4-1 to TRBJ2-1; D remains unclear. V was shortened by 3 bases and J by 0 bases, with 12 bases between the two germline ends. This CDR3 comprises 16 residues. Germline values: CDR1 MGHRA, CDR2 YSYEKL. For the CDR3, the DNA is TGCGCCAGCAGCCAGGACGTCGCATGCTCCTACAATGAGCAGTTCTTC. The encoded protein is CASSQDVACSYNEQFF.

The rearrangement links TRBV2 to TRBJ1-2; D may be TRBD1 (6 bases). Germline loops: CDR1 SNHLY, CDR2 FYNNEI. The V end was cut by 1 base, the J end by 5 bases, with 14 bases between. The CDR3 has 15 residues. CDR3 coding DNA: TGTGCCAGCAGTGAAGAAGGACAGTCCCCATATGGCTACACCTTC. This gives the protein CASSEEGQSPYGYTF. Variable domain in full (rest from reference TRBV2 and TRBJ1-2): EPEVTQTPSHQVTQMGQEVILRCVPISNHLYFYWYRQILGQKVEFLVSFYNNEISEKSEIFDDQFSVERPDGSNFTLKIRSTKLEDSAMYFCASSEEGQSPYGYTFGSGTRLTVV.

This clonotype is deemed medium-sized. This chain connects TRBV30 to TRBJ2-3, with TRBD2 identical over 7 bases. In germline, CDR1 is GTSNPN, CDR2 SVGIG (reference sequence). V lost 3 bases, J lost 1 base, and 1 base stayed unmatched. The CDR3 has 13 residues. CDR3 in amino acids: CAWRAGCTDTQYF. As DNA, the CDR3 is TGTGCCTGGAGAGCGGGGTGCACAGATACGCAGTATTTT.

V gene TRBV3-1 combines with J gene TRBJ1-1, with 9 bases identical to TRBD1. There are 15 residues in the CDR3. Germline V CDR1 and CDR2: LGHDT, YNNKEL (reference sequence). Losses at the gene ends were 2 bases for V and 12 bases for J; bases not matched to a gene: 13. CDR3 nucleotide sequence: TGTGCCAGCAGCCAATGGTGGGACAGGGACTACGAGCCTTTCTTT. As protein: CASSQWWDRDYEPFF.

In its sample, this clonotype was seen a few times. One end of the junction varies from germline; a read error may be responsible. The V gene is TRBV7-7, the J gene TRBJ2-3; D could derive from TRBD1 or TRBD2 (5 bases each). CDR1 SSHAT and CDR2 FNYEAQ come from the germline V gene (reference sequence). The CDR3 runs to 14 residues. This CDR3 is CASTEGPGADTQYF. DNA for the CDR3: TGTGCTAGCACCGAGGGGCCCGGGGCAGATACGCAGTATTTT.

As concerns this clonotype: Since a much larger clone is just one base distant, this may be a read error. This chain uses TRBV7-8 with TRBJ2-5, with D maybe TRBD2 (5 bases). The CDR3 loop spans 14 amino acids. Germline assignment: CDR1 SGHVS and CDR2 FQNEAQ. CDR3 loop: CTSSPWTSRETQYF. The CDR3 region has the DNA TGTACCAGCAGCCCCTGGACTTCGAGGGAGACCCAGTACTTC.

This clonotype occurred a few times. This chain uses TRBV18 with TRBJ1-6, with D maybe TRBD1 (5 bases). This CDR3 has 15 residues. The germline CDR1 and CDR2 sequences are KGHSH and LQKENI. With 3 bases removed from V and 11 bases from J, the gap between germline ends came to 17 bases. CDR3 loop: CASSPRTGAHPPLHF. As DNA, the CDR3 is TGTGCCAGCTCACCTAGAACCGGGGCCCATCCACCCCTCCACTTT.

For this clonotype: Possible read error: a much larger clone is one base away. The rearrangement uses TRBV18 and TRBJ1-1; D ambiguous. Germline V CDR1 and CDR2: KGHSH, LQKENI. The V gene lost 3 bases and the J gene lost 13 bases, with 30 bases spanning the gap. The CDR3 extends over 17 amino acids. Here the CDR3 reads CASSPRNPRPSNTGDFF. CDR3 nucleotide sequence: TGTGCCAGCTCACCGCGGAATCCTCGACCCAGCAACACTGGAGATTTCTTT.

The chain is built from TRBV4-1 and TRBJ1-4; D gene uncertain. The CDR3 runs 14 residues. The V end lost 1 base, the J end lost 3 bases, and 6 bases lay between the germline ends. Germline loops: CDR1 MGHRA, CDR2 YSYEKL. CDR3 in amino acids: CASSQVSPNEKLFF. The CDR3 DNA sequence: TGCGCCAGCAGCCAAGTCAGCCCTAATGAAAAACTGTTTTTT.

There are a few counts of this clonotype. V usage is TRBV9 and J usage is TRBJ1-2; no firm D call. The CDR3 has 10 residues. From germline, CDR1 is SGDLS and CDR2 YYNGEE. Trimming took 4 bases from V and 6 from J, leaving 4 bases between them. As DNA, the CDR3 is TGTGCCAGCAGCCCCAATGGCTACACCTTC. Translated: CASSPNGYTF.

V gene TRBV18 combines with J gene TRBJ2-5; tentatively, D is TRBD1 or TRBD2 (6 bases each). This CDR3 region has 16 residues. V was clipped by 3 bases and J by 4 bases, with 18 bases between them. The V gene's germline CDR1 is KGHSH and CDR2 LQKENI. CDR3 bases: TGTGCCAGCTCACCGGTTTGGAAGGGGGGAGGAGAGACCCAGTACTTC. Translation gives CASSPVWKGGGETQYF.

This clonotype rates as medium-sized. The rearrangement uses TRBV20-1 and TRBJ1-1, with TRBD1 as a possible D gene (6 bases). Germline V gives CDR1 DFQATT, CDR2 SNEGSKA (reference sequence). The CDR3 has 12 residues. V was trimmed by 5 bases and J by 1 base, leaving 8 bases between them. CDR3 region: CSARTANTEAFF. Written as DNA, the CDR3 is TGCAGTGCTCGGACAGCGAACACTGAAGCTTTCTTT.

This clonotype was picked up a small number of times. The chain couples TRBV19 to TRBJ2-1, with TRBD2 matching 7 bases. The CDR3 sequence is 18 residues long. Germline trimming cut 3 bases from V and 5 bases from J; bases unmatched to any gene: 16. Germline lookup yields CDR1 LNHDA and CDR2 SQIVND (reference sequence). The CDR3 DNA is TGTGCCAGTAGTATCACCCGCTCTACTAGCGTGCCCCACAATGAGCAGTTCTTC. Its translation: CASSITRSTSVPHNEQFF.

A word on this clonotype: A much larger clone sits a single nucleotide away, making a read error possible. The chain carries TRBV4-1 and TRBJ2-2; D may match TRBD1 or TRBD2 (6 bases each). Trimming took off 4 bases at V and 0 bases at J, with 15 bases between the two ends. The CDR3 length is 17 residues. Germline CDR1 and CDR2: MGHRA and YSYEKL. The CDR3 DNA reads as TGCGCCAGCAGCCTGGGGGGCGGGCCCCCGAACACCGGGGAGCTGTTTTTT. Translated: CASSLGGGPPNTGELFF.

The chain links TRBV7-6 to TRBJ1-2, with 7 positions matching TRBD1. The length of the CDR3 is 13 residues. After removal of 3 bases from V and 5 bases from J, the junction contained 3 bases not matched to a gene. CDR1 and CDR2 (germline): SGHVS, FNYEAQ. The CDR3 reads CASSLTGWYGYTF. Here the CDR3 DNA reads TGTGCCAGCAGCTTGACAGGGTGGTATGGCTACACCTTC.

This clonotype is labeled as medium-sized. V usage is TRBV4-3 and J usage is TRBJ2-3; 7 bases are shared with TRBD1. The J segment lost 1 base and the V segment lost 3 bases, leaving 10 bases of the junction unmatched. Germline V lookup: CDR1 LGHNA, CDR2 YSLEER. CDR3 length: 17 residues. CDR3 sequence: CASSHFTGESGTDTQYF. CDR3 DNA: TGCGCCAGCAGCCACTTTACAGGGGAGAGCGGCACAGATACGCAGTATTTT.